This TCR beta chain was documented in a study of blood T cell repertoires in COVID-19. V was clipped by 5 bases and J by 6 bases, with 19 bases between them. Germline CDR1 is SEHNR and CDR2 is FQNEAQ (reference sequence). CDR3 length equals 15 residues. Sequenced by immunoSEQ multiplex PCR; TCRdb stores in-frame clones only, minus some. The sample contains under 300,000 clones, around 82% of which appear only once. The chain is built from TRBV7-9 and TRBJ1-2, with D unclear. Sequenced sample: peripheral blood. The receptor was derived from a woman aged 80 or over with active or convalescent COVID-19. CDR3 in amino acids: CASSLTGLETHGYTF. CDR3 coding DNA: TGTGCCAGCAGCCTAACGGGTCTGGAGACCCATGGCTACACCTTC.